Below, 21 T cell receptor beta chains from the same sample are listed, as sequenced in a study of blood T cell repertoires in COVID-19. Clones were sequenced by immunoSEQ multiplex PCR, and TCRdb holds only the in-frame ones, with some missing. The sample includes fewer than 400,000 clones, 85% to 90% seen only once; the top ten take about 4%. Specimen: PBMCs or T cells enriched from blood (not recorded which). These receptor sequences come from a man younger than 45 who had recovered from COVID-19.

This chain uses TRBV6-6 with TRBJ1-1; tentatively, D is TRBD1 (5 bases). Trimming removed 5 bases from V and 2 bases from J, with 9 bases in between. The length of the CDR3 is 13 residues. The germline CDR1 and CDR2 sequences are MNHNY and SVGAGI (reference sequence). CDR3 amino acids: CASSPTENTEAFF. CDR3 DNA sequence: TGTGCCAGCAGTCCGACAGAAAACACTGAAGCTTTCTTT.

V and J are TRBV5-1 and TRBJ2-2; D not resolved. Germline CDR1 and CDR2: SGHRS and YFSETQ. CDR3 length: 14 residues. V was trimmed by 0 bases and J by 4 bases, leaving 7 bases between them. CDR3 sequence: CASSLVVSTGELFF. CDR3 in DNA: TGCGCCAGCAGCTTGGTCGTGAGCACCGGGGAGCTGTTTTTT.

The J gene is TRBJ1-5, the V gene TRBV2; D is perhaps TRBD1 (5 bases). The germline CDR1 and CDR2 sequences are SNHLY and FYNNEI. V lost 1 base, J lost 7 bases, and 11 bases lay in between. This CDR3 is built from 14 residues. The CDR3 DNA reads TGTGCCAGCAGTGAAGGCAGGGAAGGCCAGCCCCAGCATTTT. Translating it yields CASSEGREGQPQHF.

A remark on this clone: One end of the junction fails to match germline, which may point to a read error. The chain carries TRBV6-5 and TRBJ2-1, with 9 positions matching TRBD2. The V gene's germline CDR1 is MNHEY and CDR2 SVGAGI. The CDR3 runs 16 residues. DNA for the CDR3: TGTGCCAGCAGTTACTCGAGCGGGGGGTTCTACAATGAACAGTTCTTC. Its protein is CASSYSSGGFYNEQFF.

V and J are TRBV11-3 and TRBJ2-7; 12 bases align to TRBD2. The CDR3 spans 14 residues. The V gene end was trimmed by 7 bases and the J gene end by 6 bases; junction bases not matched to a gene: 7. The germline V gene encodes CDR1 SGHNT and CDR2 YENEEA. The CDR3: CASTLAGGPREQYF. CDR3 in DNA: TGTGCCAGCACCCTAGCGGGAGGGCCTCGCGAGCAGTACTTC.

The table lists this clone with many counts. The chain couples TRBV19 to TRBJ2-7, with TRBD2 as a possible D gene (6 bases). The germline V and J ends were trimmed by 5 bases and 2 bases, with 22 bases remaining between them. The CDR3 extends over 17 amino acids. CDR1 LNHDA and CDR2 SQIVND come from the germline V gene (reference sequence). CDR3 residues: CASSADLPSTGAYEQYF. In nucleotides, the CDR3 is TGTGCCAGTAGTGCCGACTTGCCCTCGACGGGGGCCTACGAGCAGTACTTC.

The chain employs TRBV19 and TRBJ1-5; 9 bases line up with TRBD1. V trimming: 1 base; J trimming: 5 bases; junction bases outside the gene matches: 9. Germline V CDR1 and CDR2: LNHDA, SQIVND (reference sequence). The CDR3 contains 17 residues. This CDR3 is CASSIGTGAVGDQPQHF. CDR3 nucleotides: TGTGCCAGTAGTATAGGGACAGGGGCGGTGGGGGATCAGCCCCAGCATTTT.

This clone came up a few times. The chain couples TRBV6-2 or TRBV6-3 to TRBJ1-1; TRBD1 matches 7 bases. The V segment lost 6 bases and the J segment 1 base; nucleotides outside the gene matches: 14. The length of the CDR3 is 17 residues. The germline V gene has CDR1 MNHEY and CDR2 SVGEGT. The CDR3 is CASSPSHGQEKNTEAFF. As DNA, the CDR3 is TGTGCCAGCAGCCCTAGCCACGGACAGGAAAAGAACACTGAAGCTTTCTTT.

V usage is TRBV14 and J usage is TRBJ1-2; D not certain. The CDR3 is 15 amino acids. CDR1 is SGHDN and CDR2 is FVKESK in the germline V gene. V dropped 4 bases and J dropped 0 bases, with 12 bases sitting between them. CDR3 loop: CASSPLKGANYGYTF. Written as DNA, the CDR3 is TGTGCCAGCAGCCCTCTGAAGGGAGCTAACTATGGCTACACCTTC. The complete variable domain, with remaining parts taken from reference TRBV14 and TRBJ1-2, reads EAGVTQFPSHSVIEKGQTVTLRCDPISGHDNLYWYRRVMGKEIKFLLHFVKESKQDESGMPNNRFLAERTGGTYSTLKVQPAELEDSGVYFCASSPLKGANYGYTFGSGTRLTVV.

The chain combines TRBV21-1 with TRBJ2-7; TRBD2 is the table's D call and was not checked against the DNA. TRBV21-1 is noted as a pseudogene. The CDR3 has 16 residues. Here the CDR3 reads CASSKENRGITYEQYF. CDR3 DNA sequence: TGTGCCAGCAGCAAAGAAAACCGGGGGATAACCTACGAGCAGTACTTC.

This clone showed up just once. In DNA, the CDR3 is TGTGCCAGCAGTCCGATGAGGGGGAGCAATCAGCCCCAGCATTTT. Translating it yields CASSPMRGSNQPQHF. The gene calls are TRBV6-5 and TRBJ1-5; TRBD1 is a possible D gene (6 bases). The CDR3 length is 15 residues. Trimming cost V 5 bases and J 1 base, with 12 bases left between them. Per germline, CDR1 MNHEY and CDR2 SVGAGI.

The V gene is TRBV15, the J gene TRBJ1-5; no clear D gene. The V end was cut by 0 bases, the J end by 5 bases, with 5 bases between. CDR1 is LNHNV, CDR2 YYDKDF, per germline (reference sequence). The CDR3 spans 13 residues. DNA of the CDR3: TGTGCCACCAGCAGAGATTTAGATCAGCCCCAGCATTTT. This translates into CATSRDLDQPQHF.

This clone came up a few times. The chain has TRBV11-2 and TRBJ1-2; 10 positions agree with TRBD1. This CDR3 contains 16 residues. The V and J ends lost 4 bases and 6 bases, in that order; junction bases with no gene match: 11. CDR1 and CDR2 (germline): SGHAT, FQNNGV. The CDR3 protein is CASSSPKRQGANGYTF. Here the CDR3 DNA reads TGTGCCAGCAGCTCCCCAAAGAGACAGGGGGCTAATGGCTACACCTTC.

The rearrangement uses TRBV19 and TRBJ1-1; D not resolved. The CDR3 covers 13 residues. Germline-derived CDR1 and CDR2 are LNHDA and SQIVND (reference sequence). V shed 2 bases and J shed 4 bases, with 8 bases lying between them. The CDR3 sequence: CASSISTGTEAFF. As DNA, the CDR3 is TGTGCCAGTAGTATAAGTACCGGCACTGAAGCTTTCTTT.

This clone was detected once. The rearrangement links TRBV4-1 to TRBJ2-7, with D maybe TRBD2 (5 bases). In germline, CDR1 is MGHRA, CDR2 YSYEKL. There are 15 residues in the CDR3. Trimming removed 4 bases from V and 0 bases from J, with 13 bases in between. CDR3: CASSPRGGLSYEQYF. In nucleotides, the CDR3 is TGCGCCAGCAGCCCCCGTGGAGGCCTCTCCTACGAGCAGTACTTC.

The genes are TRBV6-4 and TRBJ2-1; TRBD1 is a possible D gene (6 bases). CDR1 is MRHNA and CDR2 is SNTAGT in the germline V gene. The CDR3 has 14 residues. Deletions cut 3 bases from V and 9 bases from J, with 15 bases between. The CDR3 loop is CASSESGDRGEQFF. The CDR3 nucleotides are TGTGCCAGCAGTGAATCAGGGGATCGGGGTGAGCAGTTCTTC.

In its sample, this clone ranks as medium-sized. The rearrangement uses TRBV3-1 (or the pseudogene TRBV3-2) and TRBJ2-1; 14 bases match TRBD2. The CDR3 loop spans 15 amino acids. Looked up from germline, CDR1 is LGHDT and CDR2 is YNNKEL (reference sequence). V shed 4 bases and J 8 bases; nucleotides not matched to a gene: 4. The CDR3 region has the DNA TGTGCCAGCAGCCCGGGACTAGCGGGAGTCCATGAGCAGTTCTTC. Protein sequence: CASSPGLAGVHEQFF.

The CDR3 loop reads CASSGGTLGTEAFF. In nucleotides, the CDR3 is TGTGCCAGCAGCGGAGGGACTCTCGGGACTGAAGCTTTCTTT. The V and J genes are TRBV9 and TRBJ1-1, with a weak D call TRBD1 (5 bases). The CDR3 length is 14 residues. V was cut by 3 bases and J by 5 bases, with 14 bases left in between. Germline V gene lookup returns CDR1 SGDLS and CDR2 YYNGEE.

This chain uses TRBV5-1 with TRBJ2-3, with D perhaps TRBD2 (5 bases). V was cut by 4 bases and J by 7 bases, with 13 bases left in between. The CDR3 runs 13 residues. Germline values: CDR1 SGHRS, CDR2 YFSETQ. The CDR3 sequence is CASSVLLGNTQYF. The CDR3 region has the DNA TGCGCCAGCAGCGTCTTACTCGGGAATACGCAGTATTTT.

CDR3 sequence reads: CASSFGHPRNTEAFF. The CDR3 DNA reads as TGTGCCAGCAGCTTTGGGCACCCGAGGAACACTGAAGCTTTCTTT. The rearrangement links TRBV7-2 to TRBJ1-1; D remains ambiguous. The germline V gene has CDR1 SGHTA and CDR2 FQGNSA. The CDR3 has 15 residues. V dropped 3 bases and J dropped 1 base, with 12 bases sitting between them.

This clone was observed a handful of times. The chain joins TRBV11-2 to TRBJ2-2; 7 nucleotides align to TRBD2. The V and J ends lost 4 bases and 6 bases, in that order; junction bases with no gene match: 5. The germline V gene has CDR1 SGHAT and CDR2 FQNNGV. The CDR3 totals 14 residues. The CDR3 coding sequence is TGTGCCAGCAGCTCCTCTCTAGCGGCCGGGGAGCTGTTTTTT. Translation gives CASSSSLAAGELFF.